This is a list of T cell receptor beta chains from one sample in a study of STAT5B mutations in CD4+ large granular lymphocyte leukemia. TCRdb's table, derived via immunoSEQ multiplex PCR, lists solely in-frame clones and lacks some. The sample contains fewer than 45,000 clones, 80% to 90% of which appear only once. The specimen was CD4+ T cells from blood buffy coats. Receptors originate from a human donor in good health. CDR3s include the opening cysteine and the closing phenylalanine or tryptophan. A D gene is named only where the DNA matches it firmly. The size entry is marked missing in some rows and otherwise reads once, few, many or a size class.

cdr3_aa: CASSRAGVADTQYF
cdr3_nt: TGTGCCAGCAGTAGAGCGGGAGTTGCAGATACGCAGTATTTT
v_call: TRBV7-7
clone_size: .
d_call: TRBD2
j_call: TRBJ2-3

cdr3_aa: CASSRGQGANTEAFF
cdr3_nt: TGTGCCAGCAGCAGGGGACAGGGGGCGAACACTGAAGCTTTCTTT
v_call: TRBV7-8
clone_size: .
d_call: TRBD1
j_call: TRBJ1-1

cdr3_aa: CASRQGEAFF
cdr3_nt: TGTGCCAGCAGGCAGGGTGAAGCTTTCTTT
v_call: TRBV6-1
clone_size: few
d_call: .
j_call: TRBJ1-1

cdr3_aa: CASSQAMPYPYEQYF
cdr3_nt: TGTGCCAGCAGCCAAGCGATGCCTTACCCCTACGAGCAGTACTTC
v_call: TRBV14
clone_size: once
d_call: .
j_call: TRBJ2-7

cdr3_aa: CASSFQGGSNTEAFF
cdr3_nt: TGTGCCAGCAGCTTCCAGGGCGGTTCGAACACTGAAGCTTTCTTT
v_call: TRBV7-8
clone_size: .
d_call: .
j_call: TRBJ1-1

cdr3_aa: CASSPDTTKGYTF
cdr3_nt: TGTGCCAGCAGCCCTGACACTACAAAAGGCTACACCTTC
v_call: TRBV7-2
clone_size: once
d_call: .
j_call: TRBJ1-2

cdr3_aa: CASSGRDTQYF
cdr3_nt: TGTGCCAGCAGTGGTCGGGATACGCAGTATTTT
v_call: TRBV25-1
clone_size: .
d_call: .
j_call: TRBJ2-3

cdr3_aa: CASSPRTSVSYNEQFF
cdr3_nt: TGTGCCAGCAGCCCCAGGACTAGCGTATCCTACAATGAGCAGTTCTTC
v_call: TRBV9
clone_size: .
d_call: TRBD2
j_call: TRBJ2-1

cdr3_aa: CASSFRLGTGNEQFF
cdr3_nt: TGTGCCAGCAGCTTCCGACTAGGGACGGGGAATGAGCAGTTCTTC
v_call: TRBV7-7
clone_size: .
d_call: .
j_call: TRBJ2-1

cdr3_aa: CASSFWGATNEKLFF
cdr3_nt: TGTGCCAGCAGTTTCTGGGGGGCAACTAATGAAAAACTGTTTTTT
v_call: TRBV28
clone_size: .
d_call: .
j_call: TRBJ1-4

cdr3_aa: CASSLPGTSGRVTRELFF
cdr3_nt: TGTGCCAGCAGTCTGCCGGGGACTAGCGGGAGGGTTACCCGGGAGCTGTTTTTT
v_call: TRBV28
clone_size: .
d_call: TRBD2
j_call: TRBJ2-2

cdr3_aa: CASTGGNSGRSGELFF
cdr3_nt: TGTGCCAGCACGGGTGGTAATAGCGGGAGATCCGGGGAGCTGTTTTTT
v_call: TRBV9
clone_size: .
d_call: TRBD2
j_call: TRBJ2-2

cdr3_aa: CASSPYPSSGEQYF
cdr3_nt: TGTGCCAGCAGTCCCTACCCAAGCTCGGGCGAGCAGTACTTC
v_call: TRBV6-5
clone_size: .
d_call: .
j_call: TRBJ2-7

cdr3_aa: CASSFSGVYEQYF
cdr3_nt: TGTGCCAGCAGCTTTTCCGGGGTCTACGAGCAGTACTTC
v_call: TRBV5-4
clone_size: .
d_call: .
j_call: TRBJ2-7

cdr3_aa: CASSAQGSANTGELFF
cdr3_nt: TGTGCCAGCAGTGCACAGGGATCCGCGAACACCGGGGAGCTGTTTTTT
v_call: TRBV2
clone_size: .
d_call: .
j_call: TRBJ2-2

cdr3_aa: CASSLSSFTEAFF
cdr3_nt: TGTGCCAGCAGCTTAAGTTCGTTCACTGAAGCTTTCTTT
v_call: TRBV7-3
clone_size: .
d_call: .
j_call: TRBJ1-1

cdr3_aa: CASSLPPSAFDNEQFF
cdr3_nt: TGTGCCAGCAGCCTCCCCCCTAGCGCGTTCGACAATGAGCAGTTCTTC
v_call: TRBV7-9
clone_size: .
d_call: .
j_call: TRBJ2-1

cdr3_aa: CASSLARGANTGELFF
cdr3_nt: TGTGCCAGCAGCTTAGCGAGGGGCGCGAACACCGGGGAGCTGTTTTTT
v_call: TRBV7-9
clone_size: .
d_call: .
j_call: TRBJ2-2